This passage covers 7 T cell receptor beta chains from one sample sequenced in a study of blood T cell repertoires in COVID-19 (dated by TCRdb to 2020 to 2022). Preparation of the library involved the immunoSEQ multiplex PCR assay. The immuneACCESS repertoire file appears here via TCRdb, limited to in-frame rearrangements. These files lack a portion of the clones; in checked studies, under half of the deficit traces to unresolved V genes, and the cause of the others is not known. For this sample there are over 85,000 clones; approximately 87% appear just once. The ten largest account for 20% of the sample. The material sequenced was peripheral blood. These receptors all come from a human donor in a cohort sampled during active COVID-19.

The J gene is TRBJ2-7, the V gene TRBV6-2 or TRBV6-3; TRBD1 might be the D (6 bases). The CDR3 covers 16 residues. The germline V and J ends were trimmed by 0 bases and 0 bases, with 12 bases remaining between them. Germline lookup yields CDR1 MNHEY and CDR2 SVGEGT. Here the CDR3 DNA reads TGTGCCAGCAGTTACTCAGCAGGGGTCCCCTCCTACGAGCAGTACTTC. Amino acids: CASSYSAGVPSYEQYF.

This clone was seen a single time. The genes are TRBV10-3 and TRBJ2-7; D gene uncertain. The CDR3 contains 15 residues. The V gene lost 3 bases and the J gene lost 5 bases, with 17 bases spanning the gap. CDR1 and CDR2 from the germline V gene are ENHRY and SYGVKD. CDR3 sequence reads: CAISDIRITGDEQYF. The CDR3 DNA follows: TGTGCCATCAGTGATATCAGGATAACCGGCGACGAGCAGTACTTC.

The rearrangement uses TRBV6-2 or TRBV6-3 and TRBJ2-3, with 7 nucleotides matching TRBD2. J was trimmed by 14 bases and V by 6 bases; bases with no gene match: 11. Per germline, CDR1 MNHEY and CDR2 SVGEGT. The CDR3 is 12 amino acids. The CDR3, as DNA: TGTGCCAGCAGCCTCGGGGGACTACTTTCGTATTTT. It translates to CASSLGGLLSYF.

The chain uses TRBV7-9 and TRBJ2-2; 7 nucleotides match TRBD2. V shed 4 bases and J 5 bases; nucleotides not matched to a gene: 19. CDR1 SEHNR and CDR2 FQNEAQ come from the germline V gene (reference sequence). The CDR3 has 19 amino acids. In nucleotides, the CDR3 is TGTGCCAGCAGCTCCCCGGCAGCGGGGCACCCGAGGGGTACCGGGGAGCTGTTTTTT. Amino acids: CASSSPAAGHPRGTGELFF.

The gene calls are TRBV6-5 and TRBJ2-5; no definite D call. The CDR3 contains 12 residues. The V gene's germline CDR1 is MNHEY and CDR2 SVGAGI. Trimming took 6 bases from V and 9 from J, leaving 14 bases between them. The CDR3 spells CASRFDASAQYF. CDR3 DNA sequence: TGTGCCAGCAGATTTGATGCTTCGGCCCAGTACTTC.

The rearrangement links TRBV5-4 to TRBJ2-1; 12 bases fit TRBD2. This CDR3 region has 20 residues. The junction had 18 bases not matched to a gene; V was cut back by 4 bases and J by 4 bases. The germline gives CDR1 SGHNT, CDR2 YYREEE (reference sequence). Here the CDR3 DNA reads TGTGCCAGCAGCCCACAGGGGACTAGCGGGTCCAACCCGGGATACAATGAGCAGTTCTTC. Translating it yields CASSPQGTSGSNPGYNEQFF.

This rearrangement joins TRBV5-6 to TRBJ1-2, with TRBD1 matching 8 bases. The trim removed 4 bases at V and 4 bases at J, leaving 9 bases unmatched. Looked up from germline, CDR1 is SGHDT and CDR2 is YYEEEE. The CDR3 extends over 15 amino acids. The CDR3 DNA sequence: TGTGCCAGCAGCCCCGGGACAGGTAACACCTATGGCTACACCTTC. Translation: CASSPGTGNTYGYTF.